Below, 13 T cell receptor beta chains from the same sample are listed, as sequenced in a study of identical twins. TCRdb recomputed calls from the 5' RACE reads with MiXCR, one row per CDR3 protein. The data contain 250,000 or so distinct CDR3 sequences, approximately 7% of them seen just once; the ten biggest clones take up more than 3%. The sample was also linked to a second study, of yellow fever vaccine responses in identical twins.

Specimen: memory (CD45RO+) T cells sorted from blood. All receptors derive from a woman aged 18-29 years in good health.

This clonotype came up many times. The chain carries TRBV20-1 and TRBJ2-1; D is undetermined. Deletions cut 4 bases from V and 0 bases from J, with 13 bases between. The CDR3 consists of 15 residues. Per germline, CDR1 DFQATT and CDR2 SNEGSKA (reference sequence). In nucleotides, the CDR3 is TGCAGTGCTACCACGGCCGGTTTCTCCTACAATGAGCAGTTCTTC. This encodes CSATTAGFSYNEQFF.

V is TRBV10-3 and J is TRBJ1-1; D unclear. Trimming left V 2 bases short and J 5 bases short, with 6 bases between. The CDR3 sequence is 12 residues long. Germline V gives CDR1 ENHRY, CDR2 SYGVKD. The DNA of the CDR3 is TGTGCCATCAGTGAGGGGCGGACTGAAGCTTTCTTT. This sequence encodes CAISEGRTEAFF.

This clonotype was counted many times. J is TRBJ1-5 and V is TRBV28; TRBD1 agrees at 7 bases. CDR1 MDHEN and CDR2 SYDVKM come from the germline V gene. The length of the CDR3 is 14 residues. Trimming removed 5 bases from V and 5 bases from J; junction bases left unmatched: 6. Here the CDR3 reads CASSPGGMYQPQHF. CDR3 coding DNA: TGTGCCAGCAGTCCAGGGGGTATGTATCAGCCCCAGCATTTT.

By frequency in the sample, this clonotype is medium-sized (0.01 to 0.1%). The V and J genes are TRBV7-2 and TRBJ1-4; unclear D gene. Between the trimmed V and J ends, which lost 5 bases and 5 bases, there was a span of 6 bases. The CDR3 extends over 12 amino acids. Germline-derived CDR1 and CDR2 are SGHTA and FQGNSA. As DNA, the CDR3 is TGTGCCAGCAGCACCCGAAATGAAAAACTGTTTTTT. Its translation: CASSTRNEKLFF. The complete variable domain, with remaining parts taken from reference TRBV7-2 and TRBJ1-4, reads GAGVSQSPSNKVTEKGKDVELRCDPISGHTALYWYRQSLGQGLEFLIYFQGNSAPDKSGLPSDRFSAERTGGSVSTLTIQRTQQEDSAVYLCASSTRNEKLFFGSGTQLSVL.

CDR3 in amino acids: CASSQGVGAGTGELFF. DNA for the CDR3: TGTGCCAGCAGCCAAGGGGTCGGGGCGGGCACCGGGGAGCTGTTTTTT. The chain is built from TRBV3-1 and TRBJ2-2; D may be TRBD1 or TRBD2 (5 bases each). The V gene lost 1 base and the J gene lost 4 bases, with 13 bases spanning the gap. Germline V gene sequence: CDR1 LGHDT, CDR2 YNNKEL (reference sequence). The CDR3 is 16 amino acids.

This clonotype was picked up many times. The J gene is TRBJ2-3, the V gene TRBV20-1, with no clear D. Germline values: CDR1 DFQATT, CDR2 SNEGSKA (reference sequence). The CDR3 is made up of 17 amino acids. Trimming shortened V by 2 bases and J by 0 bases, and 18 bases separated the two germline ends. CDR3 residues: CSARHQKQGISTDTQYF. The CDR3 DNA is TGCAGTGCTAGACACCAAAAGCAAGGGATTAGCACAGATACGCAGTATTTT.

The chain uses TRBV11-2 and TRBJ2-4, with D perhaps matching TRBD1 or TRBD2 (7 bases each). Per the germline V gene, CDR1 is SGHAT and CDR2 is FQNNGV. Trimming stripped 4 bases from V and 8 bases from J, with 15 bases between. The CDR3 is 14 residues long. The DNA of the CDR3 is TGTGCCAGCAGCTCAACTCCAGGGGGGGACATTCAGTACTTC. Translation: CASSSTPGGDIQYF.

This clonotype came up a few times. The rearrangement uses TRBV18 and TRBJ1-2; D gene unclear. The CDR3 is 11 amino acids. Germline values: CDR1 KGHSH, CDR2 LQKENI. Trimming cost V 2 bases and J 6 bases, with 4 bases left between them. DNA for the CDR3: TGTGCCAGCTCACCATCGGATGGCTACACCTTC. As protein: CASSPSDGYTF.

There are a few counts of this clonotype. The chain uses TRBV28 and TRBJ2-2; D is uncertain. CDR3 length equals 14 residues. Per the germline V gene, CDR1 is MDHEN and CDR2 is SYDVKM. V was trimmed by 6 bases and J by 0 bases, leaving 8 bases between them. The DNA for the CDR3 is TGTGCCAGCAGGGCCAGGACGAACACCGGGGAGCTGTTTTTT. It specifies CASRARTNTGELFF.

The chain couples TRBV11-2 to TRBJ2-3, with unresolved D. This CDR3 contains 16 residues. V gave up 0 bases and J gave up 1 base, with 11 bases separating them. The germline V gene has CDR1 SGHAT and CDR2 FQNNGV. CDR3 in DNA: TGTGCCAGCAGCTTAGATCCCGCCCGAGGCACAGATACGCAGTATTTT. Protein: CASSLDPARGTDTQYF.

V is TRBV2 and J is TRBJ2-7; D is unresolved. This CDR3 is 12 amino acids long. Germline CDR1 SNHLY, CDR2 FYNNEI. Trimming pared 1 base from V and 3 bases from J, leaving 4 bases between. In nucleotides, the CDR3 is TGTGCCAGCAGTGAAGGGGGCTACGAGCAGTACTTC. Translation gives CASSEGGYEQYF.

The chain has TRBV12-3 or TRBV12-4 and TRBJ2-1, with a possible D match to TRBD2 (5 bases). Trimming cost V 0 bases and J 5 bases, with 17 bases left between them. This CDR3 is 17 amino acids long. In DNA, the CDR3 is TGTGCCAGCAGTTTAGCGCTAGGTAGGGTCGGGGACAATGAGCAGTTCTTC. Translated, it gives CASSLALGRVGDNEQFF.

At least ten counts were recorded for this clonotype. The chain combines TRBV18 with TRBJ2-5; possible D gene TRBD2, 5 bases. The CDR3 is 13 residues long. The V end lost 9 bases, the J end lost 4 bases, and 15 bases lay between the germline ends. Germline values: CDR1 KGHSH, CDR2 LQKENI. CDR3 DNA: TGTGCCAGTAGTCCCCGGAGCGGAGAGACCCAGTACTTC. Its protein product is CASSPRSGETQYF.